The 16 T cell receptor beta chains in this list originate from one sample, sequenced in a study of graft-versus-host responses after intestinal transplantation. The data were produced by immunoSEQ multiplex PCR, yet TCRdb's version contains in-frame clones alone and is incomplete. Of 100,000 or so clones listed, 80% to 95% are singletons. No antigen has been assigned to these receptors. The specimen was unstimulated CD4+ T cells sorted from spleen or lymph node cells, collected before intestinal transplant. The source of these receptors is a human donor who received an intestinal transplant.

V and J are TRBV9 and TRBJ2-1; possible D gene TRBD2, 6 bases. V was pared by 0 bases and J by 0 bases, with 16 bases between. CDR3 size: 18 residues. CDR1 is SGDLS, CDR2 YYNGEE, per germline. The CDR3 here is CASSVGGLGPYSYNEQFF. CDR3 DNA: TGTGCCAGCAGCGTAGGGGGACTCGGCCCCTACTCCTACAATGAGCAGTTCTTC.

The DNA of the CDR3 is TGTGCCAGCAGTTTTGGGGCAGTAAATAGCAATCAGCCCCAGCATTTT. Amino acids: CASSFGAVNSNQPQHF. J is TRBJ1-5 and V is TRBV28, with D perhaps matching TRBD1 (5 bases). Germline CDR1 reads MDHEN; CDR2 reads SYDVKM. V shed 3 bases and J shed 0 bases, with 12 bases lying between them. The CDR3 has 16 residues.

The rearrangement links TRBV18 to TRBJ2-5; 7 nucleotides match TRBD2. The CDR3 spans 12 residues. The J segment lost 8 bases and the V segment lost 1 base, leaving 1 base of the junction unmatched. Per germline, CDR1 KGHSH and CDR2 LQKENI. The CDR3: CASSPRGGTQYF. The CDR3 coding sequence is TGTGCCAGCTCACCACGGGGGGGAACCCAGTACTTC.

In this sample, this clone turned up once. V is TRBV28 and J is TRBJ1-5; D is perhaps TRBD1 (6 bases). The germline gives CDR1 MDHEN, CDR2 SYDVKM. V gave up 6 bases and J gave up 4 bases, with 13 bases separating them. The CDR3 runs to 14 residues. The CDR3 bases are TGTGCCAGCAGCCTCGGGACACCGAATCAGCCCCAGCATTTT. Residues: CASSLGTPNQPQHF.

The J gene is TRBJ1-1, the V gene TRBV19, with TRBD1 matching over 10 bases. The germline V gene has CDR1 LNHDA and CDR2 SQIVND (reference sequence). The CDR3 sequence is 15 residues long. With 4 bases clipped from V and 5 bases from J, the junction kept 7 bases outside the gene matches. The CDR3, as DNA: TGTGCCAGTAGTAAGCGACAGGGGGCTGGGACTGAAGCTTTCTTT. It specifies CASSKRQGAGTEAFF.

This clone was picked up one time. V gene TRBV28 combines with J gene TRBJ1-6; D is unclear. The ends were cut back, 8 bases at V and 0 bases at J, with 14 bases in the middle. Germline V gives CDR1 MDHEN, CDR2 SYDVKM. The CDR3 has 16 residues. DNA for the CDR3: TGTGCCAGCGCCAAGCCAGCGAGCTCCTATAATTCACCCCTCCACTTT. Protein: CASAKPASSYNSPLHF.

The chain's CDR3 is CASGLAGEYQETQYF. CDR3 in DNA: TGCGCCAGTGGACTAGCGGGGGAGTACCAAGAGACCCAGTACTTC. V is TRBV5-1 and J is TRBJ2-5; the match to TRBD2 covers 13 bases. Germline trimming cut 8 bases from V and 0 bases from J; bases unmatched to any gene: 4. The CDR3 length is 15 residues. CDR1 is SGHRS and CDR2 is YFSETQ in the germline V gene.

The chain couples TRBV6-1 to TRBJ1-2, with D hard to call. Trimming pared 6 bases from V and 4 bases from J, leaving 9 bases between. Germline V lookup: CDR1 MNHNS, CDR2 SASEGT. This CDR3 spans 12 amino acids. In nucleotides, the CDR3 is TGTGCCAGCAGGCGGTTCTCCTATGGCTACACCTTC. This gives the protein CASRRFSYGYTF.

The V and J genes are TRBV5-1 and TRBJ2-6; D remains unclear. Trimming took off 0 bases at V and 6 bases at J, with 7 bases between the two ends. The CDR3 covers 14 residues. CDR1 SGHRS and CDR2 YFSETQ come from the germline V gene. CDR3 loop: CASSLGGKANVLTF. The CDR3 DNA reads TGCGCCAGCAGCTTGGGAGGAAAGGCCAACGTCCTGACTTTC.

This clone was picked up a small number of times. The chain combines TRBV19 with TRBJ2-5; 14 positions agree with TRBD2. The CDR3 sequence is 16 residues long. CDR1 and CDR2 from the germline V gene are LNHDA and SQIVND (reference sequence). V lost 5 bases to trimming and J lost 4 bases; unmatched junction nucleotides: 6. The CDR3 sequence: CASSPRLAGGGETQYF. Here the CDR3 DNA reads TGTGCCAGTAGTCCCCGACTAGCGGGAGGGGGAGAGACCCAGTACTTC.

CDR3 loop: CASSLGRGFTDTQYF. As DNA, the CDR3 is TGCGCCAGCAGCTTGGGCAGGGGGTTCACAGATACGCAGTATTTT. The rearrangement uses TRBV5-1 and TRBJ2-3; 7 bases map to TRBD1. The CDR3 has 15 amino acids. Germline V gene sequence: CDR1 SGHRS, CDR2 YFSETQ. V lost 0 bases to trimming and J lost 2 bases; unmatched junction nucleotides: 3.

The rearrangement links TRBV19 to TRBJ1-5; no firm D call. CDR1 and CDR2 from the germline V gene are LNHDA and SQIVND (reference sequence). V shed 3 bases and J shed 0 bases, with 6 bases lying between them. The CDR3 runs to 14 residues. The CDR3 region is CASSIAGSNQPQHF. CDR3 coding DNA: TGTGCCAGTAGTATCGCCGGTAGCAATCAGCCCCAGCATTTT. Filled out from reference TRBV19 and TRBJ1-5, the complete variable domain reads DGGITQSPKYLFRKEGQNVTLSCEQNLNHDAMYWYRQDPGQGLRLIYYSQIVNDFQKGDIAEGYSVSREKKESFPLTVTSAQKNPTAFYLCASSIAGSNQPQHFGDGTRLSIL.

This clone was found once. The genes are TRBV30 and TRBJ1-2; no reliable D call. The CDR3 spans 12 residues. CDR1 GTSNPN and CDR2 SVGIG come from the germline V gene (reference sequence). Between the trimmed V and J ends, which lost 1 base and 2 bases, there was a span of 5 bases. CDR3 residues: CAWSGPNYGYTF. CDR3 in DNA: TGTGCCTGGAGTGGGCCCAACTATGGCTACACCTTC.

The chain has TRBV30 and TRBJ1-2, with D possibly TRBD1 on 6 matching bases. Trimming removed 6 bases at V and 2 bases at J, with 13 bases between. Germline V lookup: CDR1 GTSNPN, CDR2 SVGIG (reference sequence). CDR3 size: 13 residues. In nucleotides, the CDR3 is TGTGCCTGTCGGGACAATCTAAACTATGGCTACACCTTC. It encodes CACRDNLNYGYTF.

This clone was detected only once. This chain joins TRBV4-2 and TRBJ2-5; TRBD2 aligns across 9 bases. Germline values: CDR1 LGHNA, CDR2 YNFKEQ. The V segment lost 4 bases and the J segment 6 bases; nucleotides outside the gene matches: 9. CDR3 size: 15 residues. The CDR3 sequence: CASSPETSGFQTQYF. Here the CDR3 DNA reads TGTGCCAGCAGCCCAGAAACTAGCGGGTTCCAGACCCAGTACTTC.

The chain combines TRBV9 with TRBJ2-1; 7 bases line up with TRBD2. There are 16 residues in the CDR3. The V segment lost 3 bases and the J segment 4 bases; nucleotides outside the gene matches: 10. Germline values: CDR1 SGDLS, CDR2 YYNGEE. In DNA, the CDR3 is TGTGCCAGCAGCGGGTACCCTAGCGGACTGTACAATGAGCAGTTCTTC. Encoded protein: CASSGYPSGLYNEQFF.